This TCR beta chain was identified in a study of radiation and T cells in renal cell carcinoma. Broader study findings: Top tumor clonotypes rose in blood 2 weeks post-radiation, then contracted.

V lost 5 bases and J 0 bases, leaving 11 bases between the germline ends. Germline V lookup: CDR1 GTSNPN, CDR2 SVGIG (reference sequence). CDR3 size: 13 residues. This clone appeared a single time. Its antigen is not identified. Time point meaning: blood 2 weeks post-SBRT. Treatment indicated: 15 Gy SBRT to primary tumor, nephrectomy 4 weeks later. Blood was sampled at baseline, 2 weeks and 4 weeks after SBRT. Clear cell pathology was present in this patient's renal cell carcinoma. Libraries were prepared by immunoSEQ multiplex PCR; TCRdb keeps only in-frame clonotypes and omits some of them. The sample includes 100,000 to 150,000 clones, approximately 90% of them seen just once.

V usage is TRBV30 and J usage is TRBJ2-7; D remains ambiguous. The sample was blood, taken from a patient whose treatment included radiotherapy and nephrectomy. This TCR derives from a woman aged 70-85 years with renal cell carcinoma. CDR3 amino acids: CAWGLGVSYEQYF. CDR3 DNA: TGTGCCTGGGGGTTGGGTGTCTCCTACGAGCAGTACTTC.